Each of the 14 T cell receptor beta chains below was sequenced from the same sample in a study of blood T cell repertoires in COVID-19. Measured with immunoSEQ multiplex PCR; TCRdb has only the in-frame clones, and not every one. The table lists about 200,000 clones, around 86% of them singletons. What was sequenced was peripheral blood. These receptors all stem from a man in his fifties or sixties with acute or convalescent COVID-19.

This clone was picked up a small number of times. CDR3: CASSPGTGLSRDYGYTF. CDR3 nucleotides: TGTGCCAGCAGCCCCGGGACAGGGTTAAGTAGGGACTATGGCTACACCTTC. The chain uses TRBV5-4 and TRBJ1-2; 9 bases are shared with TRBD1. V lost 4 bases to trimming and J lost 3 bases; unmatched junction nucleotides: 13. The CDR3 is 17 amino acids. Germline values: CDR1 SGHNT, CDR2 YYREEE (reference sequence). Full variable domain (remainder filled in from reference TRBV5-4 and TRBJ1-2): ETGVTQSPTHLIKTRGQQVTLRCSSQSGHNTVSWYQQALGQGPQFIFQYYREEENGRGNFPPRFSGLQFPNYSSELNVNALELDDSALYLCASSPGTGLSRDYGYTFGSGTRLTVV.

This sequence joins TRBV27 and TRBJ2-4, with 7 bases fitting TRBD1. The CDR3 consists of 15 residues. From germline, CDR1 is MNHEY and CDR2 SMNVEV (reference sequence). V was pared by 2 bases and J by 2 bases, with 3 bases of the junction left unmatched. CDR3 in amino acids: CASSLTGASKNIQYF. CDR3 nucleotides: TGTGCCAGCAGTTTAACAGGGGCCTCCAAAAACATTCAGTACTTC.

The chain employs TRBV11-3 and TRBJ2-5; D is undetermined. Germline V gene sequence: CDR1 SGHNT, CDR2 YENEEA. This CDR3 is 12 amino acids long. The V gene lost 0 bases and the J gene lost 4 bases, with 3 bases spanning the gap. Here the CDR3 reads CASSLDRETQYF. Here the CDR3 DNA reads TGTGCCAGCAGCTTAGACAGAGAGACCCAGTACTTC.

The chain is built from TRBV9 and TRBJ2-1, with 9 bases aligning to TRBD2. CDR1 and CDR2 (germline): SGDLS, YYNGEE. This CDR3 region has 16 residues. V shed 3 bases, J shed 7 bases, and the junction held 11 bases outside the gene matches. CDR3 nucleotides: TGTGCCAGCAGCGCCGGCGGCGGGGGGGCCCGGAATGAGCAGTTCTTC. Its translation: CASSAGGGGARNEQFF.

The V gene is TRBV12-2, the J gene TRBJ1-3. TRBV12-2 constitutes a pseudogene. This CDR3 contains 20 residues. CDR3 loop: CASRSPDGAGARGQGNTIYF. The CDR3 DNA is TGTGCAAGTCGCTCCCCTGATGGGGCGGGGGCGAGGGGTCAGGGAAACACCATATATTTT.

The V and J genes are TRBV6-5 and TRBJ2-7, with TRBD1 identical over 8 bases. The CDR3 runs 13 residues. CDR1 is MNHEY and CDR2 is SVGAGI in the germline V gene. With V trimmed by 6 bases and J by 4 bases, 5 bases remained unmatched. The CDR3 region is CASRQGEGYEQYF. The DNA for the CDR3 is TGTGCCAGCAGACAGGGGGAAGGGTACGAGCAGTACTTC.

This clone has a handful of counts. The chain recombines TRBV7-2 with TRBJ2-7; a weak D match, TRBD1 (5 bases). Trimming removed 1 base at V and 7 bases at J, with 11 bases between. The CDR3 spans 13 residues. Looked up from germline, CDR1 is SGHTA and CDR2 is FQGNSA. The CDR3, as DNA: TGTGCCAGCAGCTTAGGGCCCAGGGAAGAGCAGTACTTC. Protein: CASSLGPREEQYF.

The J gene is TRBJ2-7, the V gene TRBV18, with TRBD1 matching over 11 bases. With 0 bases clipped from V and 3 bases from J, the junction kept 1 base outside the gene matches. The CDR3 consists of 15 residues. Looked up from germline, CDR1 is KGHSH and CDR2 is LQKENI. CDR3 DNA: TGTGCCAGCTCACCACCGGGACAGGGGGACTACGAGCAGTACTTC. It yields the protein CASSPPGQGDYEQYF.

V is TRBV6-6 and J is TRBJ2-7, with 9 bases aligning to TRBD1. The V and J ends lost 4 bases and 5 bases, in that order; junction bases with no gene match: 12. The CDR3 totals 16 residues. Germline V gives CDR1 MNHNY, CDR2 SVGAGI (reference sequence). CDR3 loop: CASSSSAGTGRDEQYF. CDR3 coding DNA: TGTGCCAGCAGTTCATCAGCCGGGACAGGGAGGGACGAGCAGTACTTC.

V usage is TRBV18 and J usage is TRBJ2-5, with 7 bases aligning to TRBD2. This CDR3 region has 14 residues. Per the germline V gene, CDR1 is KGHSH and CDR2 is LQKENI. Unmatched junction bases numbered 6, after V lost 3 bases and J lost 5 bases. In DNA form, the CDR3 reads TGTGCCAGCTCACCCCAAAAGGGAGGGGAGACCCAGTACTTC. Translating gives CASSPQKGGETQYF.

The chain uses TRBV3-1 (or the pseudogene TRBV3-2) and TRBJ1-6, with 8 bases aligning to TRBD1. Looked up from germline, CDR1 is LGHDT and CDR2 is YNNKEL (reference sequence). CDR3 length equals 14 residues. The junction had 1 base not matched to a gene; V was cut back by 2 bases and J by 7 bases. CDR3 loop: CASSQTGGNSPLHF. The DNA for the CDR3 is TGTGCCAGCAGCCAAACAGGGGGGAATTCACCCCTCCACTTT.

DNA for the CDR3: TGCGCCAGCAGCCAAGATTTAAAGCGGGGGGTCCCCCACGAGCAGTACTTC. It yields the protein CASSQDLKRGVPHEQYF. V and J are TRBV4-3 and TRBJ2-7, with TRBD2 matching over 9 bases. This CDR3 has 17 residues. J lost 5 bases, V lost 0 bases, and 11 bases had no gene match. CDR1 and CDR2 from the germline V gene are LGHNA and YSLEER.

This chain links TRBV6-2 or TRBV6-3 with TRBJ2-5, with TRBD1 matching over 7 bases. The CDR3 is made up of 17 amino acids. The J segment lost 5 bases and the V segment lost 4 bases, leaving 16 bases of the junction unmatched. Germline lookup yields CDR1 MNHEY and CDR2 SVGEGT. The CDR3 nucleotides read TGTGCCAGCAGTTCCCCCTTACCGGGACAGAAAGGGGAGACCCAGTACTTC. Translation gives CASSSPLPGQKGETQYF.

This clone was seen more than once but under ten times. The chain joins TRBV7-2 to TRBJ2-1, with 8 bases fitting TRBD2. CDR3 length: 17 amino acids. Germline V lookup: CDR1 SGHTA, CDR2 FQGNSA. V dropped 5 bases and J dropped 10; count of bases not matched to a gene: 19. CDR3: CASSPSGAGAPGGEQFF. The CDR3 DNA reads as TGTGCCAGCAGCCCCAGTGGAGCGGGGGCGCCGGGAGGGGAGCAGTTCTTC.